What follows is one T cell receptor (beta chain) and its context. These data originate in a study of T cell changes during pregnancy in multiple sclerosis. Trimming removed 8 bases from V and 0 bases from J; junction bases left unmatched: 13. The length of the CDR3 is 17 residues. The germline V gene encodes CDR1 WSHSY and CDR2 SAAADI. Using immunoSEQ multiplex PCR, the repertoire was profiled, and TCRdb retains in-frame clones only, with some absent. The data show about 60,000 clones, about nine tenths seen once. V usage is TRBV10-2 and J usage is TRBJ2-3, with 8 bases identical to TRBD2. This specimen was CD4+ T cells from peripheral blood mononuclear cells, taken in the first trimester of pregnancy. The sequence was obtained from a female donor with multiple sclerosis, enrolled in a pregnancy study. The CDR3 nucleotides read TGCGCCAGCGACGCGCCCGGGAGGGGAGCTAGCACAGATACGCAGTATTTT. Amino acids: CASDAPGRGASTDTQYF.